This TCR beta chain originates from a study of blood T cells in healthy people across ages. Study results and limitations: Per million T cells, TCR beta diversity dropped about linearly as age rose.

A second roughly 7 to 12 cycle PCR used barcoded and J-beta primers. A template-switch adaptor with 12 random nucleotides tagged each cDNA molecule. MiXCR was run by TCRdb on the 5' RACE reads, yielding one entry per CDR3 protein. The sample records some 1,500,000 distinct CDR3 sequences, 35% to 45% being singletons. This CDR3 comprises 15 residues. From germline, CDR1 is SGHRS and CDR2 YFSETQ. A note on this clonotype: The target antigen is unknown.

The donors, aged roughly 6 to 100, were healthy Caucasians from Russia. Investigators took around 10 milliliters of peripheral blood from every donor. The chain links TRBV5-1 to TRBJ2-5; D is perhaps TRBD2 (6 bases). Matching the DNA end better, TRBJ2-7 makes the J call doubtful. Sequencing used blood. The TCR comes from a woman between 18 and 29 years old in good health. The CDR3 reads CASTDRDCVSYEQYF. Here the CDR3 DNA reads TGCGCCAGCACCGACCGGGACTGCGTTTCCTACGAGCAGTACTTC.